The rows below give T cell receptor beta chains drawn from one sample of a study of PD-1 and CTLA-4 blockade in melanoma. Measured with immunoSEQ multiplex PCR; TCRdb has only the in-frame clones, and not every one. The sample includes some 29,000 clones, 70% to 90% of them seen just once. The material sequenced was CD8+ T cells from peripheral blood, taken before anti-PD-1 treatment. Receptor source: a human donor with melanoma. CDR3s include the opening cysteine and the closing phenylalanine or tryptophan.

J gene: TRBJ2-5; V gene: TRBV5-4; CDR3 protein: CASTYSGSQETQYF
J gene: TRBJ2-7; V gene: TRBV27; CDR3 protein: CASSLTSGGLNEQYF
J gene: TRBJ1-1; V gene: TRBV12-3/TRBV12-4; CDR3 protein: CASSAGAVEAFF
J gene: TRBJ2-7; V gene: TRBV5-1; CDR3 protein: CASSLAGTGMTYEQYF
J gene: TRBJ2-2; V gene: TRBV7-9; CDR3 protein: CASSLGHFEETGELFF
J gene: TRBJ1-1; V gene: TRBV10-2; CDR3 protein: CASRAPREAFF
J gene: TRBJ2-2; V gene: TRBV24-1; CDR3 protein: CATSDLPGELFF
J gene: TRBJ2-7; V gene: TRBV5-8; CDR3 protein: CASSLPWRAYEQYF
J gene: TRBJ2-7; V gene: TRBV19; CDR3 protein: CASSIAPASYEQYF
J gene: TRBJ1-1; V gene: TRBV27; CDR3 protein: CASSLYQLNTEAFF
J gene: TRBJ2-2; V gene: TRBV18; CDR3 protein: CASSQDRFSNTGELFF
J gene: TRBJ2-1; V gene: TRBV4-1; CDR3 protein: CASSQNWANNEQFF
J gene: TRBJ2-7; V gene: TRBV27; CDR3 protein: CASSLGIGTVAYEQYF
J gene: TRBJ1-1; V gene: TRBV7-3; CDR3 protein: CASSFGGNTEAFF
J gene: TRBJ2-3; V gene: TRBV29-1; CDR3 protein: CSFPDTYTDTQYF
J gene: TRBJ2-2; V gene: TRBV12-3/TRBV12-4; CDR3 protein: CASTTGGGGELFF
J gene: TRBJ2-7; V gene: TRBV7-9; CDR3 protein: CASSLWGQDYEQYF
J gene: TRBJ1-3; V gene: TRBV28; CDR3 protein: CASSTPLGARGNTIYF
J gene: TRBJ2-1; V gene: TRBV29-1; CDR3 protein: CSVEGITGLADNEQFF
J gene: TRBJ1-5; V gene: TRBV28; CDR3 protein: CASSFLLGTGGPEEQPQHF
J gene: TRBJ2-6; V gene: TRBV6-5; CDR3 protein: CASSYFGSGANVLTF
J gene: TRBJ1-5; V gene: TRBV15; CDR3 protein: CATSRDGPPPQHF
J gene: TRBJ2-5; V gene: TRBV11-2; CDR3 protein: CASSYGRDGAGETQYF
J gene: TRBJ2-7; V gene: TRBV6-5; CDR3 protein: CASSYSDGYEQYF
J gene: TRBJ2-7; V gene: TRBV15; CDR3 protein: CATSRDFGPTYEQYF
J gene: TRBJ2-1; V gene: TRBV28; CDR3 protein: CASSLLANEQFF
J gene: TRBJ1-1; V gene: TRBV19; CDR3 protein: CASTSGTGLPEAFF
J gene: TRBJ1-6; V gene: TRBV10-2; CDR3 protein: CASSESTGVTRNSPLHF
J gene: TRBJ2-3; V gene: TRBV10-1; CDR3 protein: CASRGEGITQYF
J gene: TRBJ2-7; V gene: TRBV4-2; CDR3 protein: CASSPSTGSYEQYF
J gene: TRBJ1-2; V gene: TRBV4-1; CDR3 protein: CASSQDRGGYGYTF
J gene: TRBJ2-5; V gene: TRBV14; CDR3 protein: CASSQDTYPTGGLGETQYF
J gene: TRBJ2-3; V gene: TRBV29-1; CDR3 protein: CSDGYTQYF
J gene: TRBJ2-1; V gene: TRBV27; CDR3 protein: CASSFRTGYNEQFF